This T cell receptor (beta chain) appears in the sequencing data of a study of blood T cell repertoires in COVID-19. Study-level information: Whether acute or convalescent, the COVID-19 samples came from the United States, Italy and Spain. T cells, B-cell-depleted T cells, or PBMCs provided the cDNA or gDNA that served as material.

While infection was still active, Seattle patients were enrolled and then followed longitudinally. This CDR3 comprises 16 residues. Trimming cost V 1 base and J 7 bases; bases outside gene matches: 8. Per the germline V gene, CDR1 is LGHDT and CDR2 is YNNKEL (reference sequence). The authors' processing: How many nucleated cells were present was estimated from reference gene primer amplification. Clones were sequenced by immunoSEQ multiplex PCR, and TCRdb holds only the in-frame ones, with some missing. The D gene and trimming were derived from the DNA, and the V and J assignments and clone size from that table. Of roughly 180,000 clones detected, about 88% appear once; the ten largest clones hold less than 6.5%.

The TCR originated in a woman between 45 and 65 years old with COVID-19, enrolled during active disease. The chain uses TRBV3-1 (or the pseudogene TRBV3-2) and TRBJ2-1; 9 bases are a match to TRBD2. Sequencing was carried out using peripheral blood. CDR3 protein: CASSQAAGGPGNEQFF. CDR3 bases: TGTGCCAGCAGCCAAGCTGCGGGGGGGCCGGGGAATGAGCAGTTCTTC.